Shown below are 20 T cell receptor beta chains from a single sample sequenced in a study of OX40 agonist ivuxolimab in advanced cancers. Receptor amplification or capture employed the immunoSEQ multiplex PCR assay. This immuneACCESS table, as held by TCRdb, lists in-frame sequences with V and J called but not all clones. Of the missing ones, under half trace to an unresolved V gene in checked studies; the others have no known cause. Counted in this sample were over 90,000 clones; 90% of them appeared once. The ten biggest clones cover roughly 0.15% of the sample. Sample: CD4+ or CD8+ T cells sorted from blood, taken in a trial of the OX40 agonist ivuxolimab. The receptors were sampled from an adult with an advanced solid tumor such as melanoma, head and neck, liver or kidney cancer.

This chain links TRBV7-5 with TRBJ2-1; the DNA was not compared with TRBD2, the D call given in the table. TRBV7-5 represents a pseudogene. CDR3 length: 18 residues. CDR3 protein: CVRSLDTSGRVGYNEQFF. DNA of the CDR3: TGTGTCAGAAGCTTAGACACTAGCGGGAGGGTCGGGTACAATGAGCAGTTCTTC.

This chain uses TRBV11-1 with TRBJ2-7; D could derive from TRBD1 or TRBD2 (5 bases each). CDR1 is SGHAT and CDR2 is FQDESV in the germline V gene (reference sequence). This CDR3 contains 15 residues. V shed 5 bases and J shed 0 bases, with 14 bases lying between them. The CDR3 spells CASSEGPPSSYEQYF. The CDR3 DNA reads TGTGCCAGCAGCGAGGGACCTCCAAGCTCCTACGAGCAGTACTTC.

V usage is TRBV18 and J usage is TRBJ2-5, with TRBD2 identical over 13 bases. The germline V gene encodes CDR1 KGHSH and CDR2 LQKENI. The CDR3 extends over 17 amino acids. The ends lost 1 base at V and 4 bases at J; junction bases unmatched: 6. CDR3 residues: CASSPLGLAGAGETQYF. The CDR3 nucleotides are TGTGCCAGCTCACCACTTGGACTAGCGGGAGCCGGAGAGACCCAGTACTTC. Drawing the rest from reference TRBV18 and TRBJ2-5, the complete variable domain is NAGVMQNPRHLVRRRGQEARLRCSPMKGHSHVYWYRQLPEEGLKFMVYLQKENIIDESGMPKERFSAEFPKEGPSILRIQQVVRGDSAAYFCASSPLGLAGAGETQYFGPGTRLLVL.

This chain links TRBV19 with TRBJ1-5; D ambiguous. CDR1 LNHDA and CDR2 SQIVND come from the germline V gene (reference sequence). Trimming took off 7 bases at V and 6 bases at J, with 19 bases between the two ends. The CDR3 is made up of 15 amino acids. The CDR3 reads CASKEIGRAGQPQHF. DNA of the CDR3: TGTGCCAGTAAGGAGATAGGAAGGGCTGGTCAGCCCCAGCATTTT.

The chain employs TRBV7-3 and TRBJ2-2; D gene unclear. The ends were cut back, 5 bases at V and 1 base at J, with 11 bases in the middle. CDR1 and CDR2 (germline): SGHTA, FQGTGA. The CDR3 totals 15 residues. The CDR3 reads CASSQGPWNTGELFF. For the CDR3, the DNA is TGTGCCAGCAGCCAAGGCCCATGGAACACCGGGGAGCTGTTTTTT. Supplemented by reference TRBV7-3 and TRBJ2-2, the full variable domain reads GAGVSQTPSNKVTEKGKYVELRCDPISGHTALYWYRQSLGQGPEFLIYFQGTGAADDSGLPNDRFFAVRPEGSVSTLKIQRTERGDSAVYLCASSQGPWNTGELFFGEGSRLTVL.

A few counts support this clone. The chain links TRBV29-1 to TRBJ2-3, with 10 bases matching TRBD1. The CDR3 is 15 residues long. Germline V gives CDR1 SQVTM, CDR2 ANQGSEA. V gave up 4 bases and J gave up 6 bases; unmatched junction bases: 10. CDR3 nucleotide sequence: TGCAGCGTTGGGCGACAGGGGGCTACGGGGGATACGCAGTATTTT. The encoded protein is CSVGRQGATGDTQYF.

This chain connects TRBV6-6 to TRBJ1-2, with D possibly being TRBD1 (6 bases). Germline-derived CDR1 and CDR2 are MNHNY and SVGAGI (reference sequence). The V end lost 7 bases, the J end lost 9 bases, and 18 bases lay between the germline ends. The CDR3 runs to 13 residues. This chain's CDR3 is CASIRGASDRYTF. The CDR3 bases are TGTGCCAGCATCCGGGGGGCGAGCGATCGCTACACCTTC.

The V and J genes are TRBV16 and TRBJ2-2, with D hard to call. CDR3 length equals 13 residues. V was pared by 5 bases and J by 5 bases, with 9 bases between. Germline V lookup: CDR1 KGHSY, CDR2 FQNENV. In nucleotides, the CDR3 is TGTGCCAGCAGCAGAGAGAGTACCGGGGAGCTGTTTTTT. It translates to CASSRESTGELFF.

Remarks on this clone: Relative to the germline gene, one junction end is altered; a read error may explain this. CDR3 DNA: TGTGCCAGCAGCCACCGGGACAGGCGAGAGGCCCAGTACTTC. Its protein is CASSHRDRREAQYF. The chain is built from TRBV6-5 and TRBJ2-5; 8 bases match TRBD1. CDR1 MNHEY and CDR2 SVGAGI come from the germline V gene. This CDR3 comprises 14 residues.

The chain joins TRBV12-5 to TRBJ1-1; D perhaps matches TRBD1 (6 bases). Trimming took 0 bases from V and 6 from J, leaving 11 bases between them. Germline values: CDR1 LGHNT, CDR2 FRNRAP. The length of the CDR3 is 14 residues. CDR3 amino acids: CASGLVRGGPEAFF. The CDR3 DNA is TGTGCTAGTGGTTTGGTACGCGGGGGGCCTGAAGCTTTCTTT.

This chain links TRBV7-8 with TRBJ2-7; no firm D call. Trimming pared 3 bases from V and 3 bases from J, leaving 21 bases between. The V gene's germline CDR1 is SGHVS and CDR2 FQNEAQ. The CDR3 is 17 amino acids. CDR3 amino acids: CASSFSGVHPTYYEQYF. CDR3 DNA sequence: TGTGCCAGCAGCTTTAGTGGGGTCCATCCTACTTACTACGAGCAGTACTTC.

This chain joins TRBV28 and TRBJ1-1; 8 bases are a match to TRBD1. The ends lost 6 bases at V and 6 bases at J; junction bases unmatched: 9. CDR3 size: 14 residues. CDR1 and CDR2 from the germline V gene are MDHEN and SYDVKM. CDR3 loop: CASRFRTGLAEAFF. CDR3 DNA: TGTGCCAGCAGATTCCGGACAGGGCTGGCTGAAGCTTTCTTT.

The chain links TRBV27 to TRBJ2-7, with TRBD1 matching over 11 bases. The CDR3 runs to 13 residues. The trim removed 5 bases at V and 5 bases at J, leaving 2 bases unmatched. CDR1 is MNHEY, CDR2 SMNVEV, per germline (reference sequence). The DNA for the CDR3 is TGTGCCAGCAGTGTGGGACAGGGGGACGAGCAGTACTTC. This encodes CASSVGQGDEQYF.

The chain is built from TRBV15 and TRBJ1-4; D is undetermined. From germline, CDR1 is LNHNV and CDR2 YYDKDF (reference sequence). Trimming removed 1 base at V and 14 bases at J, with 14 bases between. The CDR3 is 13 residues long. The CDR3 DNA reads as TGTGCCACCAGCAGAGTACGTGCGGGCGGGCTGTTTTTT. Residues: CATSRVRAGGLFF.

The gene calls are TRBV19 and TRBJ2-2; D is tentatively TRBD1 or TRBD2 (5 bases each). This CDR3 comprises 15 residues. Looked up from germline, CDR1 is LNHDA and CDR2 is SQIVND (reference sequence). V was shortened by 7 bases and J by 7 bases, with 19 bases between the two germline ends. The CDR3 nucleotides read TGTGCCAGTAAAAGGGAAGGGACCATCGGCGGGGAGCTGTTTTTT. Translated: CASKREGTIGGELFF.

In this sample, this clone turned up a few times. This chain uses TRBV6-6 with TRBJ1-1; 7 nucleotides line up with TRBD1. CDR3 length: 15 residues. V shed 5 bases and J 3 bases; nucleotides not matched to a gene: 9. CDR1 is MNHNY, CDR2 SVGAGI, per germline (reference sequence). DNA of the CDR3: TGTGCCAGCAGTCGTAGACAGGGAGGGGACACTGAAGCTTTCTTT. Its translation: CASSRRQGGDTEAFF.

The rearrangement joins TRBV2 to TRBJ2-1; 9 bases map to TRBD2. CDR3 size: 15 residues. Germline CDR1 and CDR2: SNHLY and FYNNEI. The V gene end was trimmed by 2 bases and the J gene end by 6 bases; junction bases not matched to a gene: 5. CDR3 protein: CASSELLAGSNEQFF. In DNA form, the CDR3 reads TGTGCCAGCAGTGAATTGCTAGCGGGAAGCAATGAGCAGTTCTTC.

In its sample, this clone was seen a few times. In DNA, the CDR3 is TGTGCCAGCTCCGTTACAGAAGCTTTCTTT. Translating gives CASSVTEAFF. The chain carries TRBV18 and TRBJ1-1; D is uncertain. The germline CDR1 and CDR2 sequences are KGHSH and LQKENI. The CDR3 runs 10 residues. V shed 6 bases and J shed 8 bases, with 7 bases lying between them. Based on the CDR3 plus reference TRBV18 and TRBJ1-1, the full variable domain is NAGVMQNPRHLVRRRGQEARLRCSPMKGHSHVYWYRQLPEEGLKFMVYLQKENIIDESGMPKERFSAEFPKEGPSILRIQQVVRGDSAAYFCASSVTEAFFGQGTRLTVV.

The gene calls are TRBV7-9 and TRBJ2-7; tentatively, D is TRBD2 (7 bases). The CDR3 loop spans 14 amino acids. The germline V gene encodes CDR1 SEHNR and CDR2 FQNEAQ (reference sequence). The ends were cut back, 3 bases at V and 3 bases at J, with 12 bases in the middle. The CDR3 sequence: CASSFAGALYEQYF. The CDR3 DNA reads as TGTGCCAGCAGCTTCGCGGGGGCGCTCTACGAGCAGTACTTC. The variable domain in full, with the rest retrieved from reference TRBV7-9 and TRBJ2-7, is DTGVSQNPRHKITKRGQNVTFRCDPISEHNRLYWYRQTLGQGPEFLTYFQNEAQLEKSRLLSDRFSAERPKGSFSTLEIQRTEQGDSAMYLCASSFAGALYEQYFGPGTRLTVT.

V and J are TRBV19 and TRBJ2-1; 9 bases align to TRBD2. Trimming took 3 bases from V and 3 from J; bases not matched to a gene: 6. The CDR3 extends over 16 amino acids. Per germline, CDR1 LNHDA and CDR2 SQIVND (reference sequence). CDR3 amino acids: CASSMERLAVYNEQFF. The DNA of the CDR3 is TGTGCCAGTAGTATGGAGAGACTAGCGGTCTACAATGAGCAGTTCTTC.